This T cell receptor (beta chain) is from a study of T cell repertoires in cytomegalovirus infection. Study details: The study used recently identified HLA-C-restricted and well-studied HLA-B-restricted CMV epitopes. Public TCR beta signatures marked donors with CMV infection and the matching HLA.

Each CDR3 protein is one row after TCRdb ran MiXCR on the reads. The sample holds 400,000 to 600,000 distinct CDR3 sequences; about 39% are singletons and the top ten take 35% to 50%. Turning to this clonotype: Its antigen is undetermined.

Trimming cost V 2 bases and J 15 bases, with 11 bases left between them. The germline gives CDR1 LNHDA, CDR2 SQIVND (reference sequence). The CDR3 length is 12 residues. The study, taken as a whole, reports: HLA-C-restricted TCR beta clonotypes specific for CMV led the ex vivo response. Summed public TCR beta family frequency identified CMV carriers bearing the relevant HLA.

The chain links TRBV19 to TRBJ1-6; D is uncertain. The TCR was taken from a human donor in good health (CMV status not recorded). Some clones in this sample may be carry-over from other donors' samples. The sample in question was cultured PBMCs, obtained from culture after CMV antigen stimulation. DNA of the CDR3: TGTGCCAGTAGTATACGCAGGAGCGACCTCCACTTT. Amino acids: CASSIRRSDLHF.